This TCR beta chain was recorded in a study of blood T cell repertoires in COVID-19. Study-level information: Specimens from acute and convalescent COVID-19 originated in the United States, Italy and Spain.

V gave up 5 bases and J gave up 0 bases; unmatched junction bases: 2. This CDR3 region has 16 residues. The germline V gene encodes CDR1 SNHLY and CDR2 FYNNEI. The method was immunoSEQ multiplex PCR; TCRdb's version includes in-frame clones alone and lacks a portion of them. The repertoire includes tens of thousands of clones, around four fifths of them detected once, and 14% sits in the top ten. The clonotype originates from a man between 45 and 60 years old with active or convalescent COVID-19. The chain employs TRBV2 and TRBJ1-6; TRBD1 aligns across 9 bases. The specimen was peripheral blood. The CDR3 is CASSPDRGSYNSPLHF. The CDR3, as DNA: TGTGCCAGCAGTCCGGACAGGGGCTCCTATAATTCACCCCTCCACTTT.